This TCR beta chain was sequenced during a study of T-cell memory formation after mild COVID-19. Whole-study findings and limits: Within pre-infection memory, some responding clones were found, suggesting cross-reactive memory joined. Day 15 to 85 contracting clones showed balanced CD4/CD8; later expanders leaned CD4+. Shrinking CD4+ clones resided mostly in CM and EM, and CD8+ ones in EMRA.

The junction had 12 bases not matched to a gene; V was cut back by 5 bases and J by 0 bases. The CDR3 contains 17 residues. The germline CDR1 and CDR2 sequences are MGHRA and YSYEKL. cDNA libraries for TCR alpha and TCR beta, carrying sample barcodes and UMIs, came from 5'RACE with constant-segment primers. TCRdb reprocessed the 5' RACE reads via MiXCR and lists one record per CDR3 protein. The sample yields roughly 450,000 distinct CDR3 sequences, 15% to 20% seen once. This clonotype appeared a few times. The antigen is not known. The V and J genes are TRBV4-1 and TRBJ2-5, with 7 bases identical to TRBD1. The TCR was taken from an adult woman who had mild COVID-19 (a few samples of this study predate the infection). Cell type and time point are not known. The specimen sequenced was PBMCs or a T cell subset sorted from them (not recorded which). The CDR3 nucleotides read TGCGCCAGCAGCTACAGCCCAGGGACAGAGGACCAAGAGACCCAGTACTTC. Its translation: CASSYSPGTEDQETQYF.